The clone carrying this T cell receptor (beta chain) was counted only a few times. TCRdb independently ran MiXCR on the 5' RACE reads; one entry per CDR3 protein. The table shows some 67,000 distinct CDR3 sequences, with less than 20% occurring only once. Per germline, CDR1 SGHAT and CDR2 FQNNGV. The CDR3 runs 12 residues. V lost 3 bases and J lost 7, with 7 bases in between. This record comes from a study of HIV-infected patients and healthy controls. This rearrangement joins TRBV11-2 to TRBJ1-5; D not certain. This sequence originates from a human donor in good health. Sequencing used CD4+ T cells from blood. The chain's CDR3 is CASSFSGQPQHF. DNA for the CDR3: TGTGCCAGCAGCTTTTCCGGGCAGCCCCAGCATTTT.